These 13 T cell receptor beta chains were all obtained from the same sample, sequenced in a study of blood T cell repertoires in COVID-19. Generated by immunoSEQ multiplex PCR, the TCRdb table keeps only in-frame clones and is missing some. This sample has hundreds of thousands of clones, with 86% found just once. The sequencing input was PBMCs or T cells enriched from blood (not recorded which). These receptors came from a woman aged 50 to 65 in a cohort exposed to, infected with or recovered from COVID-19 (not recorded which).

This clone was observed a single time. This chain joins TRBV7-2 and TRBJ2-7; 7 nucleotides line up with TRBD1. Germline V CDR1 and CDR2: SGHTA, FQGNSA. The CDR3 totals 15 residues. Trimming cost V 5 bases and J 4 bases; bases outside gene matches: 11. As DNA, the CDR3 is TGTGCCAGCAGCCCTATGCCAGGGGGAACGTACGAGCAGTACTTC. This gives the protein CASSPMPGGTYEQYF.

This clone was observed a few times. CDR3 bases: TGTGCCAGTAGAAGAGGATTCCTCTATGGCTACACCTTC. Translation gives CASRRGFLYGYTF. V and J are TRBV19 and TRBJ1-2, with D hard to call. V shed 6 bases and J shed 4 bases, with 12 bases lying between them. Germline V gene lookup returns CDR1 LNHDA and CDR2 SQIVND (reference sequence). The CDR3 spans 13 residues.

This chain joins TRBV2 and TRBJ2-6; 7 bases match TRBD2. V shed 7 bases, J shed 0 bases, and the junction held 3 bases outside the gene matches. The CDR3 has 15 residues. Germline CDR1 SNHLY, CDR2 FYNNEI. CDR3 sequence (DNA): TGTGCCAGCAAGCGGGACCACTCTGGGGCCAACGTCCTGACTTTC. It yields the protein CASKRDHSGANVLTF.

The V gene is TRBV2, the J gene TRBJ1-1, with 8 bases that match TRBD1. This CDR3 comprises 16 residues. Losses at the gene ends were 4 bases for V and 3 bases for J; bases not matched to a gene: 10. Germline-derived CDR1 and CDR2 are SNHLY and FYNNEI. CDR3 coding DNA: TGTGCCAGCAGTGTTAGGACAGGGAAGTTCGACACTGAAGCTTTCTTT. This gives the protein CASSVRTGKFDTEAFF.

The chain is built from TRBV6-5 and TRBJ2-7; D perhaps matches TRBD1 (7 bases). Trimming removed 0 bases at V and 1 base at J, with 10 bases between. CDR1 is MNHEY, CDR2 SVGAGI, per germline. The CDR3 sequence is 15 residues long. The CDR3 reads CASSYSQGTSYEQYF. DNA of the CDR3: TGTGCCAGCAGTTACTCACAGGGGACTTCCTACGAGCAGTACTTC.

V is TRBV28 and J is TRBJ1-1; a weak D match, TRBD1 (6 bases). The CDR3 extends over 13 amino acids. Germline assignment: CDR1 MDHEN and CDR2 SYDVKM. The V gene lost 6 bases and the J gene lost 4 bases, with 12 bases spanning the gap. The DNA for the CDR3 is TGTGCCAGCAGCCCCGACAGGTCCACTGAAGCTTTCTTT. Its protein is CASSPDRSTEAFF.

J is TRBJ1-4 and V is TRBV5-1; D not resolved. Germline CDR1 is SGHRS and CDR2 is YFSETQ. Trimming took off 0 bases at V and 0 bases at J, with 9 bases between the two ends. The length of the CDR3 is 16 residues. CDR3 DNA sequence: TGCGCCAGCAGCTTGGAGACGGAGTCAACTAATGAAAAACTGTTTTTT. As protein: CASSLETESTNEKLFF.

This clone has only one observation. The chain recombines TRBV18 with TRBJ2-2; perhaps TRBD2 as D (5 bases). This CDR3 comprises 15 residues. Trimming removed 6 bases at V and 0 bases at J, with 11 bases between. The V gene's germline CDR1 is KGHSH and CDR2 LQKENI. The CDR3 DNA reads as TGTGCCAGCTCGCTGGACTGGACGAACACCGGGGAGCTGTTTTTT. It translates to CASSLDWTNTGELFF.

The J gene is TRBJ2-7, the V gene TRBV27; D possibly corresponds to TRBD1 (5 bases). Germline CDR1 reads MNHEY; CDR2 reads SMNVEV (reference sequence). This CDR3 is built from 10 residues. The CDR3 sequence: CFSRAYEQYF. The CDR3 bases are TGTTTCAGCAGGGCTTACGAGCAGTACTTC.

This clone occurred a few times. This chain uses TRBV7-9 with TRBJ2-5; tentatively, D is TRBD2 (6 bases). Per the germline V gene, CDR1 is SEHNR and CDR2 is FQNEAQ (reference sequence). The germline V and J ends were trimmed by 2 bases and 5 bases, with 12 bases remaining between them. The CDR3 spans 14 residues. The CDR3 loop reads CASSLSSRGETQYF. The CDR3 region has the DNA TGTGCCAGCAGCTTATCTAGCCGGGGGGAGACCCAGTACTTC.

This clone was recorded once. The chain employs TRBV29-1 and TRBJ2-5; 7 nucleotides match TRBD1. The length of the CDR3 is 12 residues. The ends lost 7 bases at V and 5 bases at J; junction bases unmatched: 7. Looked up from germline, CDR1 is SQVTM and CDR2 is ANQGSEA. The DNA for the CDR3 is TGCAGCGGTAGACAGGGCGGGGAGACCCAGTACTTC. Translation: CSGRQGGETQYF.

V is TRBV18 and J is TRBJ2-7; maybe TRBD2 (6 bases). Trimming stripped 6 bases from V and 1 base from J, with 10 bases between. The CDR3 is 13 amino acids. Germline CDR1 and CDR2: KGHSH and LQKENI. CDR3: CASSRGGSYEQYF. Here the CDR3 DNA reads TGTGCCAGCTCGCGGGGCGGTTCCTACGAGCAGTACTTC.

The chain combines TRBV24-1 with TRBJ2-1; TRBD2 matches at 8 bases. Germline CDR1 and CDR2: KGHDR and SFDVKD. This CDR3 spans 16 amino acids. The ends lost 1 base at V and 3 bases at J; junction bases unmatched: 4. DNA for the CDR3: TGTGCCACCAGTGATTTAGAGCGGGGGAACTACAATGAGCAGTTCTTC. It yields the protein CATSDLERGNYNEQFF.